A single sample gave rise to the 23 T cell receptor beta chains below, sequenced in a study of OX40 agonist ivuxolimab in advanced cancers. Profiling relied on immunoSEQ multiplex PCR, and the TCRdb table lists in-frame clones only, not all of them. The repertoire holds 13,000 to 15,000 clones, about 93% seen once, with roughly 22% in the top ten. The starting material was CD4+ or CD8+ T cells sorted from blood, obtained in a trial of the OX40 agonist ivuxolimab. The receptors stem from an adult with an advanced solid tumor such as melanoma, head and neck, liver or kidney cancer.

This chain uses TRBV5-5 with TRBJ2-1; the match to TRBD1 covers 7 bases. Germline CDR1 and CDR2: SGHKS and YYEKEE (reference sequence). This CDR3 has 17 residues. V gave up 1 base and J gave up 6 bases; unmatched junction bases: 13. CDR3 coding DNA: TGTGCCAGCAGCTTGTATTACAGGGGTTCAGGGGCCAATGAGCAGTTCTTC. As protein: CASSLYYRGSGANEQFF. The full variable domain, its missing parts supplied by reference TRBV5-5 and TRBJ2-1, is DAGVTQSPTHLIKTRGQQVTLRCSPISGHKSVSWYQQVLGQGPQFIFQYYEKEERGRGNFPDRFSARQFPNYSSELNVNALLLGDSALYLCASSLYYRGSGANEQFFGPGTRLTVL.

The gene calls are TRBV27 and TRBJ1-2; D gene ambiguous. The CDR3 runs to 12 residues. V shed 5 bases and J shed 4 bases, with 8 bases lying between them. Germline values: CDR1 MNHEY, CDR2 SMNVEV (reference sequence). The CDR3 sequence: CASSQYGYGYTF. The CDR3 nucleotides read TGTGCCAGCAGTCAGTATGGCTATGGCTACACCTTC.

The rearrangement joins TRBV18 to TRBJ2-3, with TRBD2 matching 8 bases. This CDR3 is 15 amino acids long. V shed 2 bases, J shed 2 bases, and the junction held 3 bases outside the gene matches. CDR1 and CDR2 from the germline V gene are KGHSH and LQKENI. CDR3 in DNA: TGTGCCAGCTCACCAGCGGGGGGTTACACAGATACGCAGTATTTT. As protein: CASSPAGGYTDTQYF. The whole variable domain, filled in from reference TRBV18 and TRBJ2-3, reads NAGVMQNPRHLVRRRGQEARLRCSPMKGHSHVYWYRQLPEEGLKFMVYLQKENIIDESGMPKERFSAEFPKEGPSILRIQQVVRGDSAAYFCASSPAGGYTDTQYFGPGTRLTVL.

The chain joins TRBV6-6 to TRBJ2-2; D is possibly TRBD2 (6 bases). There are 15 residues in the CDR3. Germline-derived CDR1 and CDR2 are MNHNY and SVGAGI (reference sequence). The V gene lost 0 bases and the J gene lost 5 bases, with 10 bases spanning the gap. The CDR3 DNA reads TGTGCCAGCAGTTACTCCCGGCGGGAAACCGGGGAGCTGTTTTTT. Protein: CASSYSRRETGELFF.

This rearrangement joins TRBV6-5 to TRBJ1-1; D is unresolved. Trimming cost V 4 bases and J 1 base, with 7 bases left between them. The CDR3 is 13 residues long. Germline V gives CDR1 MNHEY, CDR2 SVGAGI. The CDR3 spells CASSSWENTEAFF. The CDR3 DNA reads as TGTGCCAGCAGTTCATGGGAGAACACTGAAGCTTTCTTT.

The rearrangement links TRBV6-5 to TRBJ1-2; the D is unclear. The germline V gene has CDR1 MNHEY and CDR2 SVGAGI. This CDR3 is built from 13 residues. V dropped 6 bases and J dropped 4 bases, with 12 bases sitting between them. As DNA, the CDR3 is TGTGCCAGCAGCCTAGAGGGTGCCTATGGCTACACCTTC. This gives the protein CASSLEGAYGYTF.

This sequence joins TRBV21-1 and TRBJ1-3; TRBD1 reflects the table's D call only, with no check against the DNA. TRBV21-1 is annotated as a pseudogene. This CDR3 has 15 amino acids. The CDR3 region is CASRVPGQGSNTIYF. The CDR3 bases are TGTGCCAGCAGGGTCCCGGGACAGGGATCAAACACCATATATTTT.

The chain employs TRBV4-1 and TRBJ1-4; 9 nucleotides line up with TRBD1. Trimming at V came to 3 bases and at J to 0 bases, leaving 14 bases not matched to a gene. The CDR3 has 20 residues. The V gene's germline CDR1 is MGHRA and CDR2 YSYEKL. The CDR3: CASSHTLGQGRGATNEKLFF. As DNA, the CDR3 is TGCGCCAGCAGCCATACTTTAGGACAGGGGAGGGGAGCAACTAATGAAAAACTGTTTTTT.

The V gene is TRBV7-3, the J gene TRBJ2-1; D unclear. CDR1 and CDR2 (germline): SGHTA, FQGTGA. Trimming left V 6 bases short and J 2 bases short, with 5 bases between. This CDR3 region has 12 residues. The CDR3 is CASRHTYNEQFF. Written as DNA, the CDR3 is TGTGCCAGCAGACATACCTACAATGAGCAGTTCTTC.

The table lists this clone with a few counts. The chain carries TRBV5-5 and TRBJ1-1, with D possibly being TRBD1 (5 bases). Germline V gives CDR1 SGHKS, CDR2 YYEKEE (reference sequence). V was clipped by 7 bases and J by 4 bases, with 11 bases between them. The CDR3 runs to 12 residues. CDR3 protein: CASDSGGTEAFF. In DNA, the CDR3 is TGTGCCAGCGACTCGGGGGGCACTGAAGCTTTCTTT.

This clone was observed a handful of times. The chain links TRBV27 to TRBJ2-7; D may be TRBD2 (6 bases). Trimming left V 5 bases short and J 3 bases short, with 14 bases between. Germline lookup yields CDR1 MNHEY and CDR2 SMNVEV (reference sequence). The CDR3 length is 14 residues. The CDR3 nucleotides are TGTGCCAGCAGTCCGGTGGGGGGAAACTACGAGCAGTACTTC. This sequence encodes CASSPVGGNYEQYF.

This sequence joins TRBV19 and TRBJ1-5; TRBD1 matches at 10 bases. Germline CDR1 LNHDA, CDR2 SQIVND (reference sequence). V shed 6 bases and J 4 bases; nucleotides not matched to a gene: 3. There are 14 residues in the CDR3. The CDR3 DNA reads as TGTGCCAGTAGCCGGACAGGGGGAAATCAGCCCCAGCATTTT. Amino acids: CASSRTGGNQPQHF.

V is TRBV30 and J is TRBJ2-2; D gene ambiguous. Germline CDR1 reads GTSNPN; CDR2 reads SVGIG (reference sequence). There are 13 residues in the CDR3. Trimming stripped 0 bases from V and 5 bases from J, with 7 bases between. CDR3 in amino acids: CAWSVHPTGELFF. The CDR3 DNA sequence: TGTGCCTGGAGTGTACACCCGACCGGGGAGCTGTTTTTT.

This chain joins TRBV5-6 and TRBJ1-1; D call uncertain. V was clipped by 2 bases and J by 7 bases, with 15 bases between them. Looked up from germline, CDR1 is SGHDT and CDR2 is YYEEEE. CDR3 size: 14 residues. The CDR3 reads CASSLRRVVDEAFF. CDR3 DNA sequence: TGTGCCAGCAGCTTACGTCGCGTGGTTGATGAAGCTTTCTTT.

J is TRBJ2-1 and V is TRBV10-2, with D possibly TRBD1 on 6 matching bases. Between the trimmed V and J ends, which lost 6 bases and 2 bases, there was a span of 11 bases. This CDR3 comprises 14 residues. The germline CDR1 and CDR2 sequences are WSHSY and SAAADI. Here the CDR3 reads CASSGDTAYNEQFF. In nucleotides, the CDR3 is TGCGCCAGCAGCGGGGACACGGCCTACAATGAGCAGTTCTTC.

The table lists this clone with a count of one. The chain uses TRBV5-4 and TRBJ2-3; D is perhaps TRBD2 (6 bases). From germline, CDR1 is SGHNT and CDR2 YYREEE (reference sequence). The V end lost 8 bases, the J end lost 7 bases, and 14 bases lay between the germline ends. CDR3 length: 12 amino acids. The CDR3 loop is CASGVAGNTQYF. The CDR3 DNA is TGTGCCAGTGGTGTGGCGGGGAATACGCAGTATTTT.

The chain links TRBV28 to TRBJ1-1; 7 bases are shared with TRBD1. This CDR3 comprises 12 residues. Germline assignment: CDR1 MDHEN and CDR2 SYDVKM. V shed 7 bases and J 10 bases; nucleotides not matched to a gene: 9. CDR3 sequence (DNA): TGTGCCAGCACCGCCGTACAGGGGAGAGCTTTCTTT. Its translation: CASTAVQGRAFF.

The chain combines TRBV7-8 with TRBJ2-7, with TRBD2 matching over 12 bases. CDR1 is SGHVS, CDR2 FQNEAQ, per germline. V lost 4 bases, J lost 3 bases, and 4 bases stayed unmatched. The CDR3 extends over 15 amino acids. CDR3 sequence reads: CASSSGTSGYYEQYF. The CDR3 DNA reads as TGTGCCAGCAGCTCCGGGACTAGCGGGTACTACGAGCAGTACTTC.

The chain is built from TRBV2 and TRBJ2-5, with D tentatively TRBD1 (6 bases). The germline CDR1 and CDR2 sequences are SNHLY and FYNNEI. The CDR3 extends over 19 amino acids. This CDR3 reads CARQTPGQRYPPFQETQYF. DNA for the CDR3: TGTGCAAGACAAACACCGGGACAACGCTACCCGCCCTTCCAAGAGACCCAGTACTTC. Full variable domain (remainder filled in from reference TRBV2 and TRBJ2-5): EPEVTQTPSHQVTQMGQEVILRCVPISNHLYFYWYRQILGQKVEFLVSFYNNEISEKSEIFDDQFSVERPDGSNFTLKIRSTKLEDSAMYFCARQTPGQRYPPFQETQYFGPGTRLLVL.

The chain joins TRBV7-6 to TRBJ2-7; D unclear. V was shortened by 0 bases and J by 0 bases, with 6 bases between the two germline ends. The CDR3 totals 14 residues. Looked up from germline, CDR1 is SGHVS and CDR2 is FNYEAQ. The CDR3 DNA follows: TGTGCCAGCAGCTTAGCTAAAAGCTCCTACGAGCAGTACTTC. Residues: CASSLAKSSYEQYF.

The rearrangement uses TRBV9 and TRBJ2-5; D possibly matches TRBD1 or TRBD2 (6 bases each). V lost 4 bases, J lost 2 bases, and 18 bases lay in between. The CDR3 is 16 residues long. Germline values: CDR1 SGDLS, CDR2 YYNGEE. The CDR3 protein is CASSLEGGGGQETQYF. The CDR3 DNA reads as TGTGCCAGCAGCCTAGAGGGGGGTGGTGGGCAAGAGACCCAGTACTTC.

The gene calls are TRBV28 and TRBJ2-7, with TRBD2 identical over 7 bases. The V and J ends lost 6 bases and 7 bases, in that order; junction bases with no gene match: 12. Germline assignment: CDR1 MDHEN and CDR2 SYDVKM. The CDR3 extends over 14 amino acids. The CDR3 DNA follows: TGTGCCAGCAGGTCCCTCGCGGGAGTTAGAGAGCAGTACTTC. It translates to CASRSLAGVREQYF.

DNA of the CDR3: TGTGCCTGGAGTGGTTCTCCTTTAAAGAGGTCGGGGCAAGGCTACGAGCAGTACTTC. Residues: CAWSGSPLKRSGQGYEQYF. The chain joins TRBV30 to TRBJ2-7, with D perhaps given as TRBD1 or TRBD2 (5 bases each). CDR3 length equals 19 residues. In germline, CDR1 is GTSNPN, CDR2 SVGIG (reference sequence). V dropped 1 base and J dropped 3 bases, with 28 bases sitting between them.